Below are 10 T cell receptor beta chains sequenced from a single sample in a study of blood T cell repertoires in COVID-19. Clones were read by immunoSEQ multiplex PCR, and TCRdb kept only the in-frame ones, dropping some. Of 180,000 or so clones in the sample, around 78% were seen once. Sequences were obtained from peripheral blood. The receptor source for this set is an elderly woman with active or convalescent COVID-19.

The chain combines TRBV29-1 with TRBJ2-3, with D possibly TRBD2 on 5 matching bases. V was trimmed by 7 bases and J by 9 bases, leaving 17 bases between them. This CDR3 spans 12 amino acids. The germline V gene encodes CDR1 SQVTM and CDR2 ANQGSEA. As DNA, the CDR3 is TGCAGCGCGGACCTAACCCCTAGCACGCAGTATTTT. Its protein is CSADLTPSTQYF.

This chain links TRBV9 with TRBJ1-1, with D unresolved. Germline CDR1 is SGDLS and CDR2 is YYNGEE. Trimming cost V 3 bases and J 1 base, with 13 bases left between them. The CDR3 has 15 residues. Here the CDR3 DNA reads TGTGCCAGCAGCGGTATCACCGGGTGGAACACTGAAGCTTTCTTT. The encoded protein is CASSGITGWNTEAFF.

This chain joins TRBV18 and TRBJ2-5; perhaps TRBD1 as D (5 bases). Between the trimmed V and J ends, which lost 0 bases and 5 bases, there was a span of 7 bases. The CDR3 consists of 13 residues. Germline V gene sequence: CDR1 KGHSH, CDR2 LQKENI. This CDR3 is CASSPPGDETQYF. In DNA, the CDR3 is TGTGCCAGCTCACCACCAGGGGATGAGACCCAGTACTTC.

The chain recombines TRBV11-2 with TRBJ1-1, with D possibly TRBD1 on 6 matching bases. Germline CDR1 is SGHAT and CDR2 is FQNNGV. The CDR3 is 15 amino acids. V was shortened by 0 bases and J by 5 bases, with 13 bases between the two germline ends. CDR3 coding DNA: TGTGCCAGCAGCTTAGAGGGGGGGCTTGGGACTGAAGCTTTCTTT. It specifies CASSLEGGLGTEAFF.

The chain has TRBV19 and TRBJ2-2; 8 bases fit TRBD2. The germline gives CDR1 LNHDA, CDR2 SQIVND (reference sequence). J was trimmed by 2 bases and V by 6 bases; bases with no gene match: 8. The CDR3 extends over 16 amino acids. The CDR3, as DNA: TGTGCCAGTAGAGCCCCCGGGACTAGAAACACCGGGGAGCTGTTTTTT. It is translated as CASRAPGTRNTGELFF.

V usage is TRBV20-1 and J usage is TRBJ2-7; weak D call: TRBD1 (6 bases). This CDR3 is built from 11 residues. Trimming left V 5 bases short and J 1 base short, with 6 bases between. Looked up from germline, CDR1 is DFQATT and CDR2 is SNEGSKA (reference sequence). For the CDR3, the DNA is TGCAGTGCTGGACAGTCCTACGAGCAGTACTTC. Protein: CSAGQSYEQYF.

This clone was picked up a small number of times. The chain's CDR3 is CASSLEEGREQFF. CDR3 DNA sequence: TGTGCCAGCAGCTTAGAGGAGGGGCGTGAGCAGTTCTTC. The chain couples TRBV7-2 to TRBJ2-1; a possible D gene is TRBD2 (6 bases). CDR3 size: 13 residues. V gave up 1 base and J gave up 9 bases, with 10 bases separating them. Germline lookup yields CDR1 SGHTA and CDR2 FQGNSA.

This chain uses TRBV7-9 with TRBJ1-1; the D gene is possibly TRBD1 (5 bases). This CDR3 comprises 16 residues. Germline V gene sequence: CDR1 SEHNR, CDR2 FQNEAQ (reference sequence). V lost 5 bases to trimming and J lost 4 bases, with 20 bases between them. The CDR3 region has the DNA TGTGCCAGCAGCCGCGGATCCGGGACTTTCATCACTGAAGCTTTCTTT. Protein product: CASSRGSGTFITEAFF.

The genes are TRBV15 and TRBJ1-6; TRBD1 matches 7 bases. CDR3 length equals 15 residues. Germline trimming cut 5 bases from V and 7 bases from J; bases unmatched to any gene: 8. Germline CDR1 and CDR2: LNHNV and YYDKDF (reference sequence). The CDR3 sequence: CATSLEKQGNSPLHF. The CDR3 DNA is TGTGCCACCAGCTTAGAGAAACAGGGGAATTCACCCCTCCACTTT.

This clone has only a few counts. V usage is TRBV5-1 and J usage is TRBJ1-4; no definite D call. The germline V and J ends were trimmed by 4 bases and 2 bases, with 12 bases remaining between them. There are 15 residues in the CDR3. Germline V CDR1 and CDR2: SGHRS, YFSETQ. The CDR3 is CASSRTPGTNEKLFF. CDR3 nucleotide sequence: TGCGCCAGCAGCCGAACCCCCGGGACTAATGAAAAACTGTTTTTT.